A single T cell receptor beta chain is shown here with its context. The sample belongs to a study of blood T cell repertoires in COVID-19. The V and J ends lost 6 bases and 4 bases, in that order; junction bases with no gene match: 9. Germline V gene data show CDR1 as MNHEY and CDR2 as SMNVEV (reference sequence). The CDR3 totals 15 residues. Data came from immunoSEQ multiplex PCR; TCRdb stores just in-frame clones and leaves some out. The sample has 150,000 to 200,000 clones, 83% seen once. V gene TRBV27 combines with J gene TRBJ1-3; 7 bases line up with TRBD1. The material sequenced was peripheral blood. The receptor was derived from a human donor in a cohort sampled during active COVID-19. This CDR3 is CASRPTTGFGNTIYF. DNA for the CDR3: TGTGCCAGCAGGCCTACGACAGGGTTCGGAAACACCATATATTTT.